These 8 T cell receptor beta chains originate from one sample sequenced in a study of blood T cell repertoires in COVID-19. The method was immunoSEQ multiplex PCR; TCRdb's version includes in-frame clones alone and lacks a portion of them. The repertoire includes under 200,000 clones, over 75% of them detected once, and roughly 1.1% sits in the top ten. The sample consisted of peripheral blood. The receptor set was obtained from a man aged 55 to 69 who had recovered from COVID-19.

The V call is TRBV9, the J call TRBJ2-3, with D possibly being TRBD1 (6 bases). From germline, CDR1 is SGDLS and CDR2 YYNGEE. V lost 0 bases to trimming and J lost 7 bases, with 15 bases between them. CDR3 size: 15 residues. The CDR3 spells CASSVDGQPRHTQYF. CDR3 nucleotide sequence: TGTGCCAGCAGCGTAGATGGACAGCCCAGACATACGCAGTATTTT.

The V gene is TRBV19, the J gene TRBJ1-5; the match to TRBD1 covers 12 bases. This CDR3 contains 16 residues. After removal of 5 bases from V and 8 bases from J, the junction contained 10 bases not matched to a gene. Germline CDR1 reads LNHDA; CDR2 reads SQIVND (reference sequence). The CDR3 region has the DNA TGTGCCAGTAGTGACACCGGGACAGGGGGCTGGAAGCCCCAGCATTTT. Its protein is CASSDTGTGGWKPQHF.

This chain uses TRBV24-1 with TRBJ1-2; tentative D call: TRBD1 (6 bases). Germline V gene data show CDR1 as KGHDR and CDR2 as SFDVKD. Trimming stripped 3 bases from V and 4 bases from J, with 14 bases between. This CDR3 comprises 15 residues. The DNA for the CDR3 is TGTGCCACCAGTGATAACAGGGATGGGGGCTATGGCTACACCTTC. This encodes CATSDNRDGGYGYTF.

The V gene is TRBV6-1, the J gene TRBJ2-2; a weak D match, TRBD1 (5 bases). The V and J ends lost 3 bases and 2 bases respectively, with 7 bases between them. Per the germline V gene, CDR1 is MNHNS and CDR2 is SASEGT. The CDR3 spans 14 residues. The CDR3 DNA is TGTGCCAGCAGTGATGGGGCCAACACCGGGGAGCTGTTTTTT. Translation gives CASSDGANTGELFF.

DNA of the CDR3: TGTGCCACCAGCAGAGACGGATATGGGCACACTGAAGCTTTCTTT. Encoded protein: CATSRDGYGHTEAFF. The chain carries TRBV15 and TRBJ1-1; D gene uncertain. From germline, CDR1 is LNHNV and CDR2 YYDKDF (reference sequence). The length of the CDR3 is 15 residues. V lost 0 bases, J lost 3 bases, and 11 bases lay in between.

The chain has TRBV6-5 and TRBJ1-2; perhaps TRBD1 as D (5 bases). The CDR3 runs 13 residues. V was pared by 6 bases and J by 8 bases, with 16 bases between. Looked up from germline, CDR1 is MNHEY and CDR2 is SVGAGI. The CDR3 coding sequence is TGTGCCAGCAGGCTACCCTCAGGGTTGGGCTACACCTTC. Protein sequence: CASRLPSGLGYTF.

The count of this clone is one. The chain links TRBV9 to TRBJ2-1, with D maybe TRBD1 (5 bases). Germline V gene sequence: CDR1 SGDLS, CDR2 YYNGEE. The V and J ends lost 0 bases and 8 bases respectively, with 9 bases between them. The CDR3 runs to 13 residues. As DNA, the CDR3 is TGTGCCAGCAGCGTAGCTGGGGCGTATGAGCAGTTCTTC. As protein: CASSVAGAYEQFF.

The gene calls are TRBV5-8 and TRBJ2-5; TRBD2 matches at 11 bases. V lost 4 bases and J lost 0; bases outside the gene matches: 5. The CDR3 sequence is 16 residues long. From germline, CDR1 is SGHTS and CDR2 YDEGEE. The CDR3 here is CASSVGTSGHQETQYF. The CDR3 region has the DNA TGTGCCAGCAGCGTGGGGACTAGCGGTCACCAAGAGACCCAGTACTTC.